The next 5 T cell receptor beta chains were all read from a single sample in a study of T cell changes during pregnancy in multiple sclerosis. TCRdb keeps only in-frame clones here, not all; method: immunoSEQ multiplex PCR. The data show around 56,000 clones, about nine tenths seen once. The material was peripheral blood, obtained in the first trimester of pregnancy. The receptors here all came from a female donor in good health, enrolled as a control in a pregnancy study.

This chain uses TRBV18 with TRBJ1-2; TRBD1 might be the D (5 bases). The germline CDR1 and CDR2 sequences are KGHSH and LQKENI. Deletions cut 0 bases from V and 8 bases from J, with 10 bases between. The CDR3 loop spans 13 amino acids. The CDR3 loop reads CASSPPSGEGYTF. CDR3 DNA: TGTGCCAGCTCACCACCGTCGGGGGAGGGCTACACCTTC.

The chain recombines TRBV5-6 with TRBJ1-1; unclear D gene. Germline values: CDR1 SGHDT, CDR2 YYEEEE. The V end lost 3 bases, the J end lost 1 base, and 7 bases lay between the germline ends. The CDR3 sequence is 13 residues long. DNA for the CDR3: TGTGCCAGCAGCTCTATTAGGAACACTGAAGCTTTCTTT. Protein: CASSSIRNTEAFF.

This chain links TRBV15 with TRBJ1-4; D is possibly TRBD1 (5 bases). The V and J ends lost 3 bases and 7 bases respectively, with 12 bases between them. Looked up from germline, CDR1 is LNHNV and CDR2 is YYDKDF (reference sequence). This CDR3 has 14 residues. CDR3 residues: CATSSRGTAEKLFF. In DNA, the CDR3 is TGTGCCACCAGCAGCCGGGGGACGGCTGAAAAACTGTTTTTT.

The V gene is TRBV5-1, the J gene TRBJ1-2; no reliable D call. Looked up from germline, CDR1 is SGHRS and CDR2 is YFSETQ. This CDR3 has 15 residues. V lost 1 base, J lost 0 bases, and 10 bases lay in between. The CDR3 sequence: CASSLSVGSNYGYTF. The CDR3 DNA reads TGCGCCAGCAGCTTGTCCGTGGGCTCTAACTATGGCTACACCTTC.

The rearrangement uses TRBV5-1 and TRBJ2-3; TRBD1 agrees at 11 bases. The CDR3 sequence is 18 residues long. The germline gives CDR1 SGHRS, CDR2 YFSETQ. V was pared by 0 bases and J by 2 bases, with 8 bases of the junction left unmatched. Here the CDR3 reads CASSLAGQGALLTDTQYF. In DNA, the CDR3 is TGCGCCAGCAGCTTGGCCGGACAGGGGGCTCTACTCACAGATACGCAGTATTTT.